A single sample is the source of the 26 T cell receptor beta chains below, sequenced in a study of vaccination and CD4 T cells after COVID-19. No antigens are known for them. Indicated treatment: approximately 9-day PBMC culture with coronavirus spike peptide pools or control peptides (ViraFEST assay). Cultured CD4+ T-cell DNA underwent Oncomine TCR Beta short-read sequencing. TCRdb analysed the PCR reads with MiXCR anew, one entry per CDR3 protein. The table records 15,000 to 19,000 distinct CDR3 sequences, roughly 52% of them present only once. Sequenced here: CD4+ T cells from blood, cultured in vitro, sampled before SARS-CoV-2 vaccination. The receptors were sampled from a human donor who had recovered from COVID-19.

The chain is built from TRBV7-2 and TRBJ2-5; D may be TRBD1 (6 bases). Trimming removed 0 bases from V and 5 bases from J, with 10 bases in between. Germline V gene lookup returns CDR1 SGHTA and CDR2 FQGNSA. The CDR3 extends over 14 amino acids. CDR3 nucleotide sequence: TGTGCCAGCAGCTTAGCAGCAGGGGCGGAGACCCAGTACTTC. Encoded protein: CASSLAAGAETQYF.

This chain links TRBV6-1 with TRBJ2-2, with D hard to call. The CDR3 runs 13 residues. The V end lost 6 bases, the J end lost 5 bases, and 10 bases lay between the germline ends. Germline CDR1 and CDR2: MNHNS and SASEGT. This CDR3 is CASSWTETGELFF. The DNA of the CDR3 is TGTGCCAGCAGCTGGACGGAAACCGGGGAGCTGTTTTTT.

The genes are TRBV12-3 or TRBV12-4 and TRBJ1-1; D uncertain. The CDR3 runs to 13 residues. Trimming stripped 7 bases from V and 0 bases from J, with 9 bases between. The CDR3 spells CASMGRVNTEAFF. The CDR3 nucleotides are TGTGCCAGCATGGGCAGAGTGAACACTGAAGCTTTCTTT.

The chain couples TRBV28 to TRBJ1-1; 12 nucleotides match TRBD1. Germline lookup yields CDR1 MDHEN and CDR2 SYDVKM. The J segment lost 6 bases and the V segment lost 7 bases, leaving 12 bases of the junction unmatched. The CDR3 is 16 amino acids. CDR3 amino acids: CASTVKAGQGASEAFF. The CDR3 nucleotides read TGTGCCAGCACCGTGAAAGCGGGACAGGGGGCCTCTGAAGCTTTCTTT.

The sample holds a few counts of this clonotype. V and J are TRBV7-9 and TRBJ1-4; perhaps TRBD1 as D (6 bases). CDR1 is SEHNR, CDR2 FQNEAQ, per germline (reference sequence). The CDR3 has 13 residues. With 6 bases removed from V and 7 bases from J, the gap between germline ends came to 12 bases. CDR3 in DNA: TGTGCCAGCAGAAGGACAGTGGGTGAAAAACTGTTTTTT. Amino acid sequence: CASRRTVGEKLFF.

This chain joins TRBV18 and TRBJ2-5, with TRBD1 identical over 8 bases. Germline trimming cut 5 bases from V and 5 bases from J; bases unmatched to any gene: 7. Germline CDR1 KGHSH, CDR2 LQKENI. The CDR3 runs to 14 residues. The CDR3 coding sequence is TGTGCCAGCTCATTCGGACAGGGTCCGGAGACCCAGTACTTC. This translates into CASSFGQGPETQYF.

The V call is TRBV5-1, the J call TRBJ2-6; D remains ambiguous. Germline loops: CDR1 SGHRS, CDR2 YFSETQ. V lost 5 bases and J lost 2, with 11 bases in between. This CDR3 comprises 15 residues. This CDR3 is CASRSRSTGANVLTF. DNA for the CDR3: TGCGCCAGCAGGTCCCGGAGCACTGGGGCCAACGTCCTGACTTTC.

This clonotype was counted only a few times. The V gene is TRBV21-1, the J gene TRBJ1-5; the table's D call, TRBD1, has no DNA check behind it. TRBV21-1 has pseudogene status. CDR3 length: 15 amino acids. CDR3 sequence: CASEGRDSCNVPQHF. The CDR3 DNA is TGTGCCAGCGAAGGCCGGGACAGCTGCAACGTGCCCCAGCATTTT.

The CDR3 nucleotides are TGTGCCAGCAGCTTAGTGGGTTGGCAGCCCCAGCATTTT. Protein: CASSLVGWQPQHF. J is TRBJ1-5 and V is TRBV7-8; D gene unclear. This CDR3 has 13 amino acids. V shed 1 base and J shed 7 bases, with 8 bases lying between them. Germline V CDR1 and CDR2: SGHVS, FQNEAQ.

This clonotype turned up a few times. The gene calls are TRBV20-1 and TRBJ2-1; unclear D gene. Germline CDR1 DFQATT, CDR2 SNEGSKA (reference sequence). The V and J ends lost 3 bases and 8 bases respectively, with 5 bases between them. This CDR3 is 10 amino acids long. CDR3 DNA sequence: TGCAGTGCTAGTCCGTATGAGCAGTTCTTC. Residues: CSASPYEQFF.

The chain employs TRBV28 and TRBJ1-3; D gene uncertain. The V end lost 6 bases, the J end lost 4 bases, and 10 bases lay between the germline ends. CDR3 length: 13 residues. Germline CDR1 MDHEN, CDR2 SYDVKM. CDR3 nucleotide sequence: TGTGCCAGCAGCCTTAGGCCCGGAAACACCATATATTTT. This codes for CASSLRPGNTIYF.

This clonotype was observed a handful of times. CDR3: CSARQTGTSYEQYF. For the CDR3, the DNA is TGCAGTGCTAGACAAACCGGGACTAGCTACGAGCAGTACTTC. This chain uses TRBV20-1 with TRBJ2-7; 8 nucleotides agree with TRBD2. This CDR3 is 14 amino acids long. The junction had 6 bases not matched to a gene; V was cut back by 2 bases and J by 3 bases. Germline V gene lookup returns CDR1 DFQATT and CDR2 SNEGSKA (reference sequence).

The chain couples TRBV6-5 to TRBJ1-5; 7 nucleotides agree with TRBD1. CDR3 length: 17 amino acids. Germline V gene sequence: CDR1 MNHEY, CDR2 SVGAGI. V gave up 0 bases and J gave up 1 base; unmatched junction bases: 6. For the CDR3, the DNA is TGTGCCAGCAGTTACTCTGCAGGGGGGGCCAGCAATCAGCCCCAGCATTTT. Its protein product is CASSYSAGGASNQPQHF.

This chain joins TRBV28 and TRBJ2-5; tentative D call: TRBD1 (6 bases). Germline CDR1 MDHEN, CDR2 SYDVKM. Trimming cost V 7 bases and J 1 base, with 19 bases left between them. The CDR3 sequence is 16 residues long. The CDR3 reads CASTPRGTGLQETQYF. The DNA for the CDR3 is TGTGCCAGCACTCCAAGGGGCACAGGGCTCCAAGAGACCCAGTACTTC.

This clonotype appeared once. The V gene is TRBV7-2, the J gene TRBJ2-2, with D perhaps matching TRBD2 (6 bases). CDR1 is SGHTA and CDR2 is FQGNSA in the germline V gene. The CDR3 is 16 amino acids. V was trimmed by 1 base and J by 2 bases, leaving 11 bases between them. Here the CDR3 DNA reads TGTGCCAGCAGCTTAGGGCCAGCGGGTAACACCGGGGAGCTGTTTTTT. Protein: CASSLGPAGNTGELFF.

This clonotype was seen more than once but under ten times. The rearrangement joins TRBV2 to TRBJ1-5; the D is unclear. CDR1 and CDR2 (germline): SNHLY, FYNNEI. Trimming pared 6 bases from V and 3 bases from J, leaving 18 bases between. This CDR3 contains 16 residues. The CDR3 nucleotides are TGTGCCAGCAGGTCAGGATCGCGACGGGTCAATCAGCCCCAGCATTTT. Amino acid sequence: CASRSGSRRVNQPQHF.

The CDR3 DNA follows: TGTGCCTGGAGTCCCCCAGGGGGGGGTTTGGATGAGCAGTTCTTC. It is translated as CAWSPPGGGLDEQFF. The chain is built from TRBV30 and TRBJ2-1, with D perhaps matching TRBD1 or TRBD2 (7 bases each). V was clipped by 2 bases and J by 8 bases, with 19 bases between them. The CDR3 consists of 15 residues. The germline CDR1 and CDR2 sequences are GTSNPN and SVGIG (reference sequence).

The rearrangement uses TRBV30 and TRBJ2-7; D call uncertain. CDR1 is GTSNPN, CDR2 SVGIG, per germline (reference sequence). CDR3 length equals 13 residues. Trimming took 0 bases from V and 3 from J, leaving 9 bases between them. The CDR3 spells CAWSVGVNYEQYF. CDR3 in DNA: TGTGCCTGGAGTGTAGGCGTAAACTACGAGCAGTACTTC. The full variable domain, its missing parts supplied by reference TRBV30 and TRBJ2-7, is SQTIHQWPATLVQPVGSPLSLECTVEGTSNPNLYWYRQAAGRGLQLLFYSVGIGQISSEVPQNLSASRPQDRQFILSSKKLLLSDSGFYLCAWSVGVNYEQYFGPGTRLTVT.

This clonotype was detected only a few times. The V gene is TRBV11-2, the J gene TRBJ1-1; TRBD1 might be the D (5 bases). Germline values: CDR1 SGHAT, CDR2 FQNNGV. CDR3 length: 14 amino acids. Trimming pared 4 bases from V and 5 bases from J, leaving 14 bases between. The CDR3 nucleotides are TGTGCCAGCAGCTCCACCCAGGGTAGGACTGAAGCTTTCTTT. It translates to CASSSTQGRTEAFF. Full variable domain (remainder filled in from reference TRBV11-2 and TRBJ1-1): EAGVAQSPRYKIIEKRQSVAFWCNPISGHATLYWYQQILGQGPKLLIQFQNNGVVDDSQLPKDRFSAERLKGVDSTLKIQPAKLEDSAVYLCASSSTQGRTEAFFGQGTRLTVV.

This clonotype has just a few counts. The chain couples TRBV20-1 to TRBJ2-3; D perhaps matches TRBD2 (6 bases). This CDR3 is 13 amino acids long. Germline CDR1 DFQATT, CDR2 SNEGSKA (reference sequence). Trimming stripped 2 bases from V and 7 bases from J, with 13 bases between. The DNA for the CDR3 is TGCAGTGCTAGAATTGGGGACTCCTATACGCAGTATTTT. Its protein is CSARIGDSYTQYF.

V usage is TRBV9 and J usage is TRBJ1-5; D might be TRBD1 (6 bases). This CDR3 has 15 amino acids. Germline CDR1 SGDLS, CDR2 YYNGEE. The V and J ends lost 4 bases and 1 base respectively, with 12 bases between them. The CDR3 loop is CASSPDGGSNQPQHF. In DNA, the CDR3 is TGTGCCAGCAGCCCCGACGGGGGCAGCAATCAGCCCCAGCATTTT.

The chain uses TRBV28 and TRBJ1-1; D perhaps matches TRBD1 (5 bases). This CDR3 is built from 15 residues. The ends were cut back, 6 bases at V and 2 bases at J, with 16 bases in the middle. Germline lookup yields CDR1 MDHEN and CDR2 SYDVKM. The CDR3 DNA follows: TGTGCCAGCAGGTCGAGGGGACGGTACAACACTGAAGCTTTCTTT. Protein: CASRSRGRYNTEAFF. Full variable domain (remainder filled in from reference TRBV28 and TRBJ1-1): DVKVTQSSRYLVKRTGEKVFLECVQDMDHENMFWYRQDPGLGLRLIYFSYDVKMKEKGDIPEGYSVSREKKERFSLILESASTNQTSMYLCASRSRGRYNTEAFFGQGTRLTVV.

This clonotype was counted between two and nine times. This chain joins TRBV30 and TRBJ2-5, with D perhaps matching TRBD1 (5 bases). V lost 5 bases to trimming and J lost 2 bases, with 12 bases between them. The CDR3 runs to 13 residues. Germline CDR1 GTSNPN, CDR2 SVGIG (reference sequence). CDR3 sequence (DNA): TGTGCCTGGGGGGCAGGTATACAAGAGACCCAGTACTTC. Protein: CAWGAGIQETQYF.

The CDR3 bases are TGTGCCAGCAGTCTAGCGGGAGGACCCTACGAGCAGTACTTC. Protein product: CASSLAGGPYEQYF. The J gene is TRBJ2-7, the V gene TRBV6-1; 11 bases agree with TRBD2. The ends lost 5 bases at V and 2 bases at J; junction bases unmatched: 2. Germline CDR1 is MNHNS and CDR2 is SASEGT. The CDR3 consists of 14 residues.

The rearrangement links TRBV28 to TRBJ1-2; TRBD1 might be the D (6 bases). V was trimmed by 5 bases and J by 8 bases, leaving 18 bases between them. Germline V gene sequence: CDR1 MDHEN, CDR2 SYDVKM. The CDR3 spans 14 residues. The CDR3 DNA follows: TGTGCCAGCAGTGCGGGGACAACAGGTGGGGGCTACACCTTC. Translation: CASSAGTTGGGYTF.

V usage is TRBV20-1 and J usage is TRBJ2-3; tentatively, D is TRBD2 (6 bases). The CDR3 consists of 15 residues. CDR1 and CDR2 from the germline V gene are DFQATT and SNEGSKA (reference sequence). V lost 3 bases, J lost 11 bases, and 24 bases lay in between. In DNA, the CDR3 is TGCAGTGCTAGTCCCAATTTTGCGGGGCCCAAGGGGCAGTATTTT. It encodes CSASPNFAGPKGQYF.